The 19 T cell receptor beta chains given below trace back to one sample, sequenced in a study of T-cell memory formation after mild COVID-19. MiXCR, applied by TCRdb to the 5' RACE reads, yields one record per CDR3 protein. The sample lists under 450,000 distinct CDR3 sequences; roughly 19% were seen once. Input material: PBMCs or a T cell subset sorted from them (not recorded which). The receptors derive from a young man who had mild COVID-19 (a few samples of this study predate the infection). Cell type and time point are not known.

The chain couples TRBV7-3 to TRBJ2-1; maybe TRBD1 (6 bases). This CDR3 spans 13 amino acids. The germline gives CDR1 SGHTA, CDR2 FQGTGA. Trimming took off 1 base at V and 8 bases at J, with 9 bases between the two ends. The CDR3 region has the DNA TGTGCCAGCAGCTTAAACACAGGGCATGAGCAGTTCTTC. Protein sequence: CASSLNTGHEQFF.

This clonotype was seen ten or more times. The chain employs TRBV4-3 and TRBJ2-6, with a weak D call TRBD2 (5 bases). Trimming took off 1 base at V and 4 bases at J, with 11 bases between the two ends. The length of the CDR3 is 16 residues. Germline CDR1 LGHNA, CDR2 YSLEER. Here the CDR3 reads CASSQVRETGANVLTF. The CDR3 bases are TGCGCCAGCAGCCAAGTGAGGGAAACAGGGGCCAACGTCCTGACTTTC.

This clonotype was counted between two and nine times. The chain is built from TRBV7-2 and TRBJ2-2; D ambiguous. This CDR3 has 13 residues. V was cut by 3 bases and J by 4 bases, with 6 bases left in between. Germline V lookup: CDR1 SGHTA, CDR2 FQGNSA. The CDR3 here is CASSFGFTGELFF. The CDR3 nucleotides are TGTGCCAGCAGCTTTGGGTTCACCGGGGAGCTGTTTTTT.

The J gene is TRBJ2-1, the V gene TRBV7-2; TRBD2 might be the D (5 bases). Germline V gene sequence: CDR1 SGHTA, CDR2 FQGNSA. This CDR3 is built from 15 residues. V was clipped by 5 bases and J by 7 bases, with 18 bases between them. CDR3 residues: CASSHYRLGDNEQFF. CDR3 nucleotide sequence: TGTGCCAGCAGCCACTATCGGCTGGGAGATAATGAGCAGTTCTTC.

V and J are TRBV11-2 and TRBJ2-4; 11 bases agree with TRBD2. The CDR3 is 18 amino acids. Germline CDR1 is SGHAT and CDR2 is FQNNGV. The V segment lost 5 bases and the J segment 0 bases; nucleotides outside the gene matches: 9. This CDR3 reads CASSGRTSGLLAKNIQYF. CDR3 in DNA: TGTGCCAGCAGCGGGAGGACTAGCGGGCTACTAGCCAAAAACATTCAGTACTTC. The full variable domain, rest sourced from reference TRBV11-2 and TRBJ2-4, is EAGVAQSPRYKIIEKRQSVAFWCNPISGHATLYWYQQILGQGPKLLIQFQNNGVVDDSQLPKDRFSAERLKGVDSTLKIQPAKLEDSAVYLCASSGRTSGLLAKNIQYFGAGTRLSVL.

This clonotype was found many times. The J gene is TRBJ1-6, the V gene TRBV7-2, with D hard to call. The germline V gene has CDR1 SGHTA and CDR2 FQGNSA. The germline V and J ends were trimmed by 3 bases and 9 bases, with 3 bases remaining between them. The CDR3 runs to 11 residues. Here the CDR3 reads CASSFGSPLHF. The DNA of the CDR3 is TGTGCCAGCAGCTTCGGTTCACCCCTCCACTTT.

J is TRBJ2-3 and V is TRBV7-9; the match to TRBD2 covers 8 bases. The CDR3 has 15 amino acids. J was trimmed by 5 bases and V by 7 bases; bases with no gene match: 11. The V gene's germline CDR1 is SEHNR and CDR2 FQNEAQ (reference sequence). The CDR3 sequence: CASTRSGGSGDTQYF. DNA of the CDR3: TGTGCCAGCACCAGAAGCGGGGGCTCGGGAGATACGCAGTATTTT.

This clonotype was found a few times. This chain links TRBV5-1 with TRBJ2-3; D possibly uses TRBD1 or TRBD2 (5 bases each). Trimming took off 0 bases at V and 0 bases at J, with 11 bases between the two ends. Germline V CDR1 and CDR2: SGHRS, YFSETQ. The CDR3 has 16 residues. The CDR3 coding sequence is TGCGCCAGCAGCTTGGGGGGGAGAGGAAGCACAGATACGCAGTATTTT. It yields the protein CASSLGGRGSTDTQYF.

This clonotype was seen more than once but under ten times. The chain combines TRBV11-2 with TRBJ2-7; D remains unclear. The V end was cut by 0 bases, the J end by 6 bases, with 15 bases between. The germline gives CDR1 SGHAT, CDR2 FQNNGV. CDR3 length: 15 residues. The CDR3 DNA is TGTGCCAGCAGCTTAGATAGGTACGTTCCACCCGAGCAGTACGTC. This translates into CASSLDRYVPPEQYV.

This rearrangement joins TRBV29-1 to TRBJ2-7, with TRBD1 identical over 8 bases. The V gene end was trimmed by 7 bases and the J gene end by 5 bases; junction bases not matched to a gene: 10. This CDR3 comprises 13 residues. CDR1 SQVTM and CDR2 ANQGSEA come from the germline V gene. Here the CDR3 DNA reads TGCAGCGCCCTCGGACAGGGAAGGAACGAGCAGTACGTC. This encodes CSALGQGRNEQYV.

This clonotype was detected only a few times. The chain joins TRBV5-1 to TRBJ1-5; 11 positions match TRBD1. V lost 4 bases, J lost 6 bases, and 6 bases stayed unmatched. Germline V gives CDR1 SGHRS, CDR2 YFSETQ. This CDR3 region has 15 residues. CDR3 in amino acids: CASSPGTGGVQPQHF. CDR3 in DNA: TGCGCCAGCAGCCCCGGGACAGGGGGGGTTCAGCCCCAGCATTTT.

Notes on this clonotype: One junction end disagrees with the germline gene, perhaps due to a read error. V usage is TRBV7-3 and J usage is TRBJ1-5; the D gene is possibly TRBD1 (5 bases). This CDR3 has 15 amino acids. Germline CDR1 and CDR2: SGHTA and FQGTGA. In DNA form, the CDR3 reads TGTGCCAGCAGATTAATTGGGGGGGGGAATCAGCCCCAGCATTTT. Encoded protein: CASRLIGGGNQPQHF.

This clonotype was detected a few times. This chain joins TRBV7-9 and TRBJ2-7; D may match TRBD1 or TRBD2 (5 bases each). The CDR3 spans 14 residues. The germline CDR1 and CDR2 sequences are SEHNR and FQNEAQ (reference sequence). The germline V and J ends were trimmed by 5 bases and 4 bases, with 15 bases remaining between them. Written as DNA, the CDR3 is TGTGCCAGCAGCGGGACGTCGGTGGAGTACGAGCAGTACTTC. Translation gives CASSGTSVEYEQYF.

The sample holds a few counts of this clonotype. The chain has TRBV5-1 and TRBJ2-7; the match to TRBD2 covers 10 bases. Germline V lookup: CDR1 SGHRS, CDR2 YFSETQ. This CDR3 contains 15 residues. Unmatched junction bases numbered 2, after V lost 2 bases and J lost 0 bases. The CDR3 nucleotides are TGCGCCAGCAGCTTCCTAGCGGGGGCCTCCTACGAGCAGTACTTC. This codes for CASSFLAGASYEQYF.

In its sample, this clonotype was seen many times. The chain employs TRBV3-1 and TRBJ2-3, with 7 positions matching TRBD1. Germline-derived CDR1 and CDR2 are LGHDT and YNNKEL (reference sequence). With V trimmed by 0 bases and J by 6 bases, 21 bases remained unmatched. The CDR3 contains 20 residues. The CDR3 sequence: CASSQEYRGGLSEPGDTQYF. The CDR3 nucleotides read TGTGCCAGCAGCCAAGAGTACAGGGGCGGACTGAGCGAACCCGGGGATACGCAGTATTTT.

V gene TRBV3-1 combines with J gene TRBJ1-4; D ambiguous. The CDR3 length is 16 residues. CDR1 is LGHDT, CDR2 YNNKEL, per germline (reference sequence). The V end lost 0 bases, the J end lost 2 bases, and 10 bases lay between the germline ends. The CDR3 coding sequence is TGTGCCAGCAGCCAAGAACTAACGTCGACTAATGAAAAACTGTTTTTT. It specifies CASSQELTSTNEKLFF. The full variable domain, with the rest looked up from reference TRBV3-1 and TRBJ1-4, is DTAVSQTPKYLVTQMGNDKSIKCEQNLGHDTMYWYKQDSKKFLKIMFSYNNKELIINETVPNRFSPKSPDKAHLNLHINSLELGDSAVYFCASSQELTSTNEKLFFGSGTQLSVL.

The chain is built from TRBV7-9 and TRBJ2-3; TRBD1 matches 7 bases. CDR3 length equals 14 residues. Trimming cost V 1 base and J 6 bases; bases outside gene matches: 4. Germline lookup yields CDR1 SEHNR and CDR2 FQNEAQ (reference sequence). CDR3 DNA sequence: TGTGCCAGCAGCTTAGAGGGGGCTAAGGATACGCAGTATTTT. It codes for CASSLEGAKDTQYF.

V gene TRBV6-5 combines with J gene TRBJ2-6, with TRBD2 as a possible D gene (5 bases). Trimming took off 0 bases at V and 0 bases at J, with 9 bases between the two ends. The germline V gene encodes CDR1 MNHEY and CDR2 SVGAGI. The CDR3 length is 17 residues. The CDR3 loop reads CASSYSEDFSGANVLTF. The CDR3 nucleotides read TGTGCCAGCAGTTACTCGGAGGATTTCTCTGGGGCCAACGTCCTGACTTTC.

This clonotype occurred a few times. The gene calls are TRBV20-1 and TRBJ1-4; no reliable D call. The V end lost 5 bases, the J end lost 5 bases, and 12 bases lay between the germline ends. The CDR3 is made up of 13 amino acids. CDR1 DFQATT and CDR2 SNEGSKA come from the germline V gene (reference sequence). In nucleotides, the CDR3 is TGCAGTGCTTGGCCGACACGGAATGAAAAACTGTTTTTT. It specifies CSAWPTRNEKLFF.